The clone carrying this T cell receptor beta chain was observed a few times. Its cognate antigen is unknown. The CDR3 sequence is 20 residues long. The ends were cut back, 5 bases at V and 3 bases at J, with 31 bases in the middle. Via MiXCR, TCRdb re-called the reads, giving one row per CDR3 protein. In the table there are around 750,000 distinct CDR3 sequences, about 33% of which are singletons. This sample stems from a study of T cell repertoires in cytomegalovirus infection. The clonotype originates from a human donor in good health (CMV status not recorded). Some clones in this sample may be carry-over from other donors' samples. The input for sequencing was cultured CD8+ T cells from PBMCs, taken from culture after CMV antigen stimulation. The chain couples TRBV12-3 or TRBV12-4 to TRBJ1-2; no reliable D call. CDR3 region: CASSTSDASGYPTRDYGYTF. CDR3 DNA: TGTGCCAGCAGTACCTCGGACGCGTCGGGGTACCCTACACGGGACTATGGCTACACCTTC.